This TCR beta chain was recovered during a study of shared clonotypes between healthy human individuals. Background on the study: Serving as donors were two women and three men, whose ages spanned 18 to 49.

This CDR3 is 11 amino acids long. The germline V and J ends were trimmed by 4 bases and 10 bases, with 12 bases remaining between them. Germline CDR1 DFQATT, CDR2 SNEGSKA (reference sequence). The protocol was immunoSEQ multiplex PCR, while the TCRdb copy is restricted to in-frame clones and leaves out a portion. In the table there are 2 million to 2.5 million clones, 80% to 95% of which are singletons. Sequencing used naive CD4+ T cells from PBMCs. Regarding subset: CD45RA+ positively selected. The chain links TRBV20-1 to TRBJ2-3; no definite D call. The source is a man aged 18-30 years in good health. Some clones in this sample may be carry-over from other donors' samples. The CDR3 loop is CSANPFQAQYF. The CDR3 nucleotides are TGCAGTGCTAATCCTTTCCAGGCGCAGTATTTT.